This T cell receptor beta chain emerged from a study of T cells after yellow fever vaccination. Whole-study results and caveats: Researchers report a weaker secondary response that nonetheless peaked faster, day 5 versus 15.

TCR cDNA was made by 5'RACE template switching, adding a universal primer site and UMIs. TCRdb reprocessed the 5' RACE reads via MiXCR and lists one record per CDR3 protein. Among 300,000 to 350,000 distinct CDR3 sequences listed, 3% to 4.5% were seen once. A remark on this clonotype: Antigen: not known. Its ends do not fully match the called genes, so a read error is possible.

The CDR3 totals 13 residues. CDR1 and CDR2 (germline): SQVTM, ANQGSEA. This receptor was obtained from a man younger than 35 who received the YFV17D yellow fever vaccine. The chain uses TRBV29-1 and TRBJ1-5; weak D call: TRBD1 (6 bases). The specimen comprised PBMCs, sampled 5 days after the yellow fever booster vaccination. The CDR3: CSVGAGEFQPQLF. CDR3 DNA: TGCAGCGTTGGAGCAGGGGAGTTTCAGCCCCAGCTTTTT.